This TCR beta chain was retrieved from a study of blood T cell repertoires in COVID-19. Study as a whole: The samples span acute and convalescent COVID-19 from the United States, Italy and Spain. From T cells, B-cell-depleted T cells, or PBMCs came the material, which was cDNA or gDNA.

This clone appeared a single time. Methods used by the authors: Scientists estimated how many nucleated cells there were by amplifying reference gene primers. Profiled with immunoSEQ multiplex PCR; TCRdb holds only in-frame clones, not every one. From that table come the V and J calls and clone size; the DNA was used to work out D and trimming. The repertoire holds around 380,000 clones, with about 80% as singletons. This CDR3 comprises 16 residues. V lost 5 bases and J lost 6, with 22 bases in between. Per the germline V gene, CDR1 is LGHNA and CDR2 is YNFKEQ. Sequencing input: peripheral blood. This receptor was obtained from a human donor with acute or convalescent COVID-19. The donor label of this sample is uncertain. The genes are TRBV4-2 and TRBJ1-1; the D gene is possibly TRBD1 (6 bases). The CDR3 sequence is CASSTLGQGRLPEAFF. CDR3 sequence (DNA): TGTGCCAGCAGCACCCTAGGGCAGGGGCGATTGCCTGAAGCTTTCTTT.